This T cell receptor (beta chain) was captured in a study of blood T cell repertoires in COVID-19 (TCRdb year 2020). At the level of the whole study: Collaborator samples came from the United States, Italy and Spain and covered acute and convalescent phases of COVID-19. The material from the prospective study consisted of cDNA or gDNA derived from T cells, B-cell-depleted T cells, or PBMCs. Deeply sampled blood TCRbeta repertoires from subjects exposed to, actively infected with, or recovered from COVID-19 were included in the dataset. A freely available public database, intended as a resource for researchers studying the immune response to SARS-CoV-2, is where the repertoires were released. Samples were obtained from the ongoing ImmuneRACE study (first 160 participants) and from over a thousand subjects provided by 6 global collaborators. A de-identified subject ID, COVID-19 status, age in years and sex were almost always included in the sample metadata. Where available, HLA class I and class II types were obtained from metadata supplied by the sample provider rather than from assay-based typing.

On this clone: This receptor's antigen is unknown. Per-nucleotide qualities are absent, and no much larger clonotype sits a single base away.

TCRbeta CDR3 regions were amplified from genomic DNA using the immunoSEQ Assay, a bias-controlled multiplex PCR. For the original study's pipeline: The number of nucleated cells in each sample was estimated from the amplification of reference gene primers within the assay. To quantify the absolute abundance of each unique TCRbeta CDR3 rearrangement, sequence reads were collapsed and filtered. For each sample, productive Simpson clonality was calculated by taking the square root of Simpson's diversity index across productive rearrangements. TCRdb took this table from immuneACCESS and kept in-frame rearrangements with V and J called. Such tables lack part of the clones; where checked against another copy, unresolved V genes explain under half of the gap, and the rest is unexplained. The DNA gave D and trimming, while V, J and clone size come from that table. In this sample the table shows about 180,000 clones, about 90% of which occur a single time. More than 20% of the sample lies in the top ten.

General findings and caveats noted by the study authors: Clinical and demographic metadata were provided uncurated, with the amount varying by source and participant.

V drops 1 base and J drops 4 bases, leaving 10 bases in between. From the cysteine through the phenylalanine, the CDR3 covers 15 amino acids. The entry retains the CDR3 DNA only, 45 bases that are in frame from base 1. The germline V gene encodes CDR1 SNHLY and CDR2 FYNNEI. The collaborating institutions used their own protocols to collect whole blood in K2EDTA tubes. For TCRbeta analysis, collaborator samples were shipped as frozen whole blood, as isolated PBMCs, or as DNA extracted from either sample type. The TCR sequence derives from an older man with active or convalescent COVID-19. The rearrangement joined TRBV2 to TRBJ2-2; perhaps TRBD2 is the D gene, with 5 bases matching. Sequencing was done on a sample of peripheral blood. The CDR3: CASSEGGPGTGELFF. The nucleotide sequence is TGTGCCAGCAGTGAAGGAGGGCCGGGCACCGGGGAGCTGTTTTTT.